This is a list of T cell receptor beta chains from one sample in a study of shared clonotypes between healthy human individuals. Produced via immunoSEQ multiplex PCR; TCRdb's table is partial and in-frame only. The sample holds fewer than 1.6 million clones, roughly 98.5% seen once. Source material: naive CD4+ T cells sorted from blood. The receptors derive from a man younger than 40 in good health. The CDR3 runs from the conserved cysteine through the conserved F or W. The D gene is left open where the match is weak.

j_call	v_call	d_call	cdr3_nt	cdr3_aa
TRBJ2-6	TRBV28	TRBD2	TGTGCCAGCAGTGGGAGACTAGCGGGAGACTCTGGGGCCAACGTCCTGACTTTC	CASSGRLAGDSGANVLTF
TRBJ1-4	TRBV4-1	.	TGCGCCAGCAGCCAAGATCTGTGGTCACCAACTAATGAAAAACTGTTTTTT	CASSQDLWSPTNEKLFF
TRBJ1-1	TRBV30	.	TGTGCCTGGAGTGTACGGGAGAACACTGAAGCTTTCTTT	CAWSVRENTEAFF
TRBJ2-1	TRBV9	.	TGTGCCAGCAGCGTAACCGGCGGGACAGACAATGAGCAGTTCTTC	CASSVTGGTDNEQFF
TRBJ1-4	TRBV2	.	TGTGCCAGCAGACTAGAGGGGGGAGGTGAAAAACTGTTTTTT	CASRLEGGGEKLFF
TRBJ2-7	TRBV10-1	TRBD1	TGCGCCAGCAGTCCCCAACAGGGGGGTTCCCACGAGCAGTACTTC	CASSPQQGGSHEQYF
TRBJ1-5	TRBV7-3	.	TGTGCCAGCAGCTTAACGTCTACGGGCAATCAGCCCCAGCATTTT	CASSLTSTGNQPQHF
TRBJ1-1	TRBV18	.	TGTGCCAGCGCCGGACAGTTGAACACTGAAGCTTTCTTT	CASAGQLNTEAFF
TRBJ2-7	TRBV11-2	TRBD1	TGTGCCAGCAAGGCGGAGACAGGGGTGCACGAGCAGTACTTC	CASKAETGVHEQYF
TRBJ2-3	TRBV7-9	.	TGTGCCAGCAGCTTCCTCGGCCGCGGACAGATCCTCACAGATACGCAGTATTTT	CASSFLGRGQILTDTQYF
TRBJ2-3	TRBV28	.	TGTGCCAGCAAGGGAGGGGGTTTCACAGATACGCAGTATTTT	CASKGGGFTDTQYF
TRBJ2-1	TRBV20-1	.	TGCAGTGCTAAACCGCGCAGTGAGCAGTTCTTC	CSAKPRSEQFF
TRBJ2-1	TRBV11-2	.	TGTGCCAGCAGCTTAGAAGGTGGGAGGTACAATGAGCAGTTCTTC	CASSLEGGRYNEQFF
TRBJ1-1	TRBV5-6	TRBD1	TGTGCCAGCAGACTTACCGGGACAGAGGGGACTGAAGCTTTCTTT	CASRLTGTEGTEAFF
TRBJ2-5	TRBV18	.	TGTGCCAGCTCCAGACAGAAACAAGAGACCCAGTACTTC	CASSRQKQETQYF
TRBJ2-3	TRBV19	.	TGTGCCAGTAGCCCATCGCGGTTTAGCACAGATACGCAGTATTTT	CASSPSRFSTDTQYF
TRBJ1-2	TRBV4-1	.	TGCGCCAGCAGCCAAGACCCCTCCGGGACACTTAACTATGGCTACACCTTC	CASSQDPSGTLNYGYTF
TRBJ2-7	TRBV7-9	.	TGTGCCAGCAGCACACAAACAGGAATCTACGAGCAGTACTTC	CASSTQTGIYEQYF
TRBJ1-2	TRBV5-6	.	TGTGCCAGCAGCGGCGGCTCCGGGAAGGCGCTTTATGGCTACACCTTC	CASSGGSGKALYGYTF
TRBJ2-7	TRBV11-2	TRBD1	TGTGCCAGCAGCTTAGTCTGGACAGGGTTTTCCTACGAGCAGTACTTC	CASSLVWTGFSYEQYF
TRBJ1-4	TRBV27	.	TGTGCCAGCAGTTTTGGGAGCGGAGGGGGGAAACGGGAAAAACTGTTTTTT	CASSFGSGGGKREKLFF
TRBJ2-5	TRBV18	.	TGTGCCAGCTCCCAAAAAGGAACCCAGTACTTC	CASSQKGTQYF
TRBJ2-1	TRBV7-2	.	TGTGCCAGCAGCTTAAGGCCACTAGGGGTCTACAATGAGCAGTTCTTC	CASSLRPLGVYNEQFF
TRBJ2-7	TRBV29-1	.	TGCAGCGCCGGACAGCCGCCGAACTACGAGCAGTACTTC	CSAGQPPNYEQYF
TRBJ2-1	TRBV29-1	.	TGCAGCGTTGTAAGCGAATCCTCCTACAATGAGCAGTTCTTC	CSVVSESSYNEQFF
TRBJ2-7	TRBV7-2	TRBD2	TGTGCCAGCAGCTTTCGGCGGGAGGGAGGAGAGCAGTACTTC	CASSFRREGGEQYF
TRBJ2-1	TRBV9	TRBD2	TGTGCCAGCAGCGTAGAGGTAGCTAGCGGGAGGGGTGAGCAGTTCTTC	CASSVEVASGRGEQFF
TRBJ2-2	TRBV19	.	TGTGCCAGTAGTACGCCGGCGCCGGGAGTCACGGCCGGGGAGCTGTTTTTT	CASSTPAPGVTAGELFF
TRBJ1-1	TRBV27	.	TGTGCCAGCAGTTTACGGGTTCCGGTGAACACTGAAGCTTTCTTT	CASSLRVPVNTEAFF
TRBJ2-5	TRBV18	TRBD1	TGTGCCAGCTCACCCCCAAGACAGGGGGCCTCAGAGACCCAGTACTTC	CASSPPRQGASETQYF
TRBJ2-7	TRBV10-1	TRBD1	TGCGCCAGCAGTGGAGGGACAGGGTTCTACGAGCAGTACTTC	CASSGGTGFYEQYF
TRBJ2-7	TRBV5-3	.	TGTGCCAGAAGCCTGAGCCCTAGCCGGCCCTACGAGCAGTACTTC	CARSLSPSRPYEQYF
TRBJ2-3	TRBV5-1	TRBD2	TGCGCCAGCAGCTTGGCGGCCAGCGGGAGTCTCGCAGATACGCAGTATTTT	CASSLAASGSLADTQYF
TRBJ1-1	TRBV28	.	TGTGCCAGCAGACAGGGTGGCACTGAAGCTTTCTTT	CASRQGGTEAFF
TRBJ2-2	TRBV7-9	TRBD1	TGTGCCAGCAGCTTCCGACTTCGGGACAGCCGGTTCAGCGGGGAGCTGTTTTTT	CASSFRLRDSRFSGELFF
TRBJ1-4	TRBV28	.	TGTGCCAGCAGTTTAGGCGGGGGAGTTAAAGAAAAACTGTTTTTT	CASSLGGGVKEKLFF
TRBJ2-2	TRBV28	.	TGTGCCAGCATCTCGCGGCACACCGGGGAGCTGTTTTTT	CASISRHTGELFF
TRBJ2-3	TRBV5-1	.	TGCGCCAGCAGCCCCCCCGTAGCGAGCGCCGCGGGAGATACGCAGTATTTT	CASSPPVASAAGDTQYF
TRBJ2-1	TRBV5-1	.	TGCGCCAGCAGCTTCCGGACACCTGCTTACAATGAGCAGTTCTTC	CASSFRTPAYNEQFF
TRBJ2-2	TRBV15	TRBD2	TGTGCCACCAGCAGGGAGAGCGGGATGGTCACCGGGGAGCTGTTTTTT	CATSRESGMVTGELFF
TRBJ1-2	TRBV18	.	TGTGCCAGCTCACGGACCGACAGAAACTATGGCTACACCTTC	CASSRTDRNYGYTF
TRBJ1-2	TRBV7-2	TRBD1	TGTGCCAGCAGCTTTGGACAGGGCGGCTATGGCTACACCTTC	CASSFGQGGYGYTF
TRBJ2-2	TRBV5-1	TRBD2	TGCGCCAGCAGCTCCCGGGGGAGGGGGAACACCGGGGAGCTGTTTTTT	CASSSRGRGNTGELFF
TRBJ2-7	TRBV14	TRBD2	TGTGCCAGCAGCCAAAAAGGACTAGCGGGAAACACCGGGCAGTACTTC	CASSQKGLAGNTGQYF
TRBJ2-7	TRBV7-8	.	TGTGCCAGCAGCTTAAAGCAGGTCAGCATCAATTACGAGCAGTACTTC	CASSLKQVSINYEQYF
TRBJ2-3	TRBV7-2	.	TGTGCCAGCAGCTTAGGAGCGGATACGCAGTATTTT	CASSLGADTQYF
TRBJ1-1	TRBV5-6	.	TGTGCCAGCAGCTACGACCGTCACGAAGCTTTCTTT	CASSYDRHEAFF
TRBJ2-2	TRBV29-1	TRBD2	TGCAGCACCAGACAGGTAGCGGGGACCGGGGAGCTGTTTTTT	CSTRQVAGTGELFF
TRBJ1-1	TRBV29-1	.	TGCAGCGTTAATGGCAGGGCGAACACTGAAGCTTTCTTT	CSVNGRANTEAFF
TRBJ2-7	TRBV11-2	.	TGTGCCAGCAGCCCGGTCATCAGTCCCTACGAGCAGTACTTC	CASSPVISPYEQYF
TRBJ2-1	TRBV25-1	TRBD2	TGTGCCAGCAGTCACGGGGGGGGCACGGGTGAGCAGTTCTTC	CASSHGGGTGEQFF
TRBJ2-7	TRBV5-4	.	TGTGCCAGCAGCTCCCTCAGCGACTACGAGCAGTACTTC	CASSSLSDYEQYF